This T cell receptor beta chain is from a study of patients and donors after allogeneic stem cell transplantation. With 4 bases clipped from V and 1 base from J, the junction kept 7 bases outside the gene matches. The CDR3 has 15 amino acids. The germline V gene has CDR1 SGHRS and CDR2 YFSETQ. TCRdb independently ran MiXCR on the RT-PCR reads; one entry per CDR3 protein. The top ten clones hold 5.5% to 6.5% of a sample with roughly 880,000 distinct CDR3 sequences, approximately 18% of them seen once. Sequences were obtained from blood, either unsorted or a sorted T cell fraction (not recorded which). The chain couples TRBV5-1 to TRBJ1-1, with TRBD1 matching 7 bases. The source of this sequence is a human donor who was either an allogeneic HSCT recipient or a stem cell or donor lymphocyte infusion donor (not recorded which). It is not recorded whose cells these are; they may come from a transplant donor. CDR3 region: CASSEQYRGNTEAFF. In nucleotides, the CDR3 is TGCGCCAGCAGCGAGCAATACAGGGGGAACACTGAAGCTTTCTTT.